This entry concerns a single TCR beta chain. The data derive from a study of T cell changes during pregnancy in multiple sclerosis. V shed 4 bases, J shed 6 bases, and the junction held 11 bases outside the gene matches. The CDR3 runs 16 residues. Germline CDR1 is SGHTA and CDR2 is FQGTGA. Repertoires were generated with immunoSEQ multiplex PCR, while TCRdb's copy carries only in-frame clones and drops some. The data hold approximately 50,000 clones, with approximately 91% observed a single time. This sequence originates from a female donor with multiple sclerosis, enrolled in a pregnancy study. Specimen: peripheral blood, collected in the second trimester of pregnancy. The chain is built from TRBV7-3 and TRBJ2-3, with 9 bases that match TRBD2. The CDR3 region is CASSSVWRGGSDTQYF. For the CDR3, the DNA is TGTGCCAGCAGCTCCGTTTGGCGGGGGGGCTCTGATACGCAGTATTTT.